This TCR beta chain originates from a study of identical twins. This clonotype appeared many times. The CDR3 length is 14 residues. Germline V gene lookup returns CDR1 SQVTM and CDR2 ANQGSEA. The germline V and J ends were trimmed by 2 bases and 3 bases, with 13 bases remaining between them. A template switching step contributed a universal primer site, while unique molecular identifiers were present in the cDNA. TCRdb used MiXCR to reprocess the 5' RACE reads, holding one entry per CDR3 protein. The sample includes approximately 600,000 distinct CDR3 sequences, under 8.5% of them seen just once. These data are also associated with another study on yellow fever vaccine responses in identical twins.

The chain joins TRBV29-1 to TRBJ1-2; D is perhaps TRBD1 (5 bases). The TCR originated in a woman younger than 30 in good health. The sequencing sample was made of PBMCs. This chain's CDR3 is CSVETGEGHYGYTF. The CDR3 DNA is TGCAGCGTTGAAACGGGGGAGGGCCACTATGGCTACACCTTC.